The 15 T cell receptor beta chains in this list originate from one sample, sequenced in a study of blood T cell repertoires in COVID-19 (TCRdb year 2020). Receptor libraries were prepared by the immunoSEQ multiplex PCR assay. TCRdb's version of the immuneACCESS table is confined to in-frame rearrangements and falls short of the full clone set. An unresolved V gene accounts for under half of the shortfall where checked; the remainder is of unknown origin. The sample records 140,000 to 150,000 clones, over 80% of which are singletons. Around 10% of the sample lies in the top ten. Material for sequencing was PBMCs or T cells enriched from blood (not recorded which). These receptors all stem from a man aged 60 to 75 who had recovered from COVID-19.

The chain has TRBV20-1 and TRBJ2-5; D gene unclear. Per the germline V gene, CDR1 is DFQATT and CDR2 is SNEGSKA (reference sequence). The length of the CDR3 is 10 residues. V lost 3 bases and J 5 bases, leaving 4 bases between the germline ends. CDR3 sequence reads: CSARRETQYF. Here the CDR3 DNA reads TGCAGTGCTAGGCGGGAGACCCAGTACTTC.

The chain couples TRBV9 to TRBJ1-4; TRBD1 agrees at 9 bases. The CDR3 is made up of 15 amino acids. Germline CDR1 and CDR2: SGDLS and YYNGEE. J gave up 5 bases and V 2 bases, and 4 bases lay outside the gene matches. CDR3 protein: CASSVEGQGNEKLFF. As DNA, the CDR3 is TGTGCCAGCAGCGTTGAGGGACAGGGAAATGAAAAACTGTTTTTT.

The rearrangement uses TRBV11-2 and TRBJ2-7; 9 positions agree with TRBD2. The germline gives CDR1 SGHAT, CDR2 FQNNGV. After removal of 3 bases from V and 4 bases from J, the junction contained 13 bases not matched to a gene. The CDR3 length is 17 residues. DNA of the CDR3: TGTGCCAGCAGCTTTGTTCTAGCGGGACACTCCGGTTACGAGCAGTACTTC. Its protein product is CASSFVLAGHSGYEQYF.

CDR3 nucleotides: TGTGCCAGCAGCTTAGGCCGGGTGTATGAGCAGTTCTTC. Encoded protein: CASSLGRVYEQFF. The chain joins TRBV13 to TRBJ2-1; the D is unclear. There are 13 residues in the CDR3. V shed 0 bases and J shed 8 bases, with 8 bases lying between them. The germline gives CDR1 PRHDT, CDR2 FYEKMQ (reference sequence).

This clone appeared a few times. The chain has TRBV28 and TRBJ2-7; D is possibly TRBD2 (7 bases). The germline V gene has CDR1 MDHEN and CDR2 SYDVKM. The ends were cut back, 3 bases at V and 0 bases at J, with 12 bases in the middle. The CDR3 has 15 amino acids. CDR3 in DNA: TGTGCCAGCAGTTTGGGGGGGCGACTCTCCTACGAGCAGTACTTC. This codes for CASSLGGRLSYEQYF.

This clone has a single count. V usage is TRBV18 and J usage is TRBJ1-3; D remains unclear. Germline V gives CDR1 KGHSH, CDR2 LQKENI. The V end was cut by 2 bases, the J end by 3 bases, with 8 bases between. The CDR3 sequence is 14 residues long. The DNA of the CDR3 is TGTGCCAGCTCACCAGCGGAAGGTGGAAACACCATATATTTT. It codes for CASSPAEGGNTIYF.

This clone was counted once. Other DNA sequences in this specimen translate into the identical CDR3. The V and J genes are TRBV2 and TRBJ2-7, with D hard to call. Trimming pared 3 bases from V and 4 bases from J, leaving 4 bases between. The CDR3 contains 11 residues. The germline CDR1 and CDR2 sequences are SNHLY and FYNNEI. CDR3 residues: CASSELYEQYF. The DNA of the CDR3 is TGTGCCAGCAGTGAGTTATACGAGCAGTACTTC.

The chain combines TRBV6-5 with TRBJ2-3; D might be TRBD2 (5 bases). The V end lost 0 bases, the J end lost 7 bases, and 8 bases lay between the germline ends. The CDR3 consists of 13 residues. Germline V gene data show CDR1 as MNHEY and CDR2 as SVGAGI. CDR3 DNA: TGTGCCAGCAGTTACTCGACGGGGTATACGCAGTATTTT. It is translated as CASSYSTGYTQYF.

J is TRBJ1-2 and V is TRBV24-1; TRBD1 matches at 9 bases. Trimming took 4 bases from V and 5 from J; bases not matched to a gene: 13. The germline V gene has CDR1 KGHDR and CDR2 SFDVKD. The CDR3 length is 17 residues. CDR3: CATSEAGTGLSSYGYTF. Written as DNA, the CDR3 is TGTGCCACCAGTGAGGCCGGGACAGGGCTTTCAAGTTATGGCTACACCTTC.

The V call is TRBV7-7, the J call TRBJ2-7; the match to TRBD2 covers 7 bases. The CDR3 runs 15 residues. From germline, CDR1 is SSHAT and CDR2 FNYEAQ (reference sequence). V trimming: 5 bases; J trimming: 1 base; junction bases outside the gene matches: 8. The CDR3 coding sequence is TGTGCCAGCAGCCCCGGGACTATGCCGTCCTACGAGCAGTACTTC. Translated, it gives CASSPGTMPSYEQYF.

CDR3 loop: CASRGQGSTTGELFF. For the CDR3, the DNA is TGTGCCAGCAGAGGACAGGGATCGACTACCGGGGAGCTGTTTTTT. The chain recombines TRBV2 with TRBJ2-2, with 8 nucleotides matching TRBD1. V shed 6 bases, J shed 5 bases, and the junction held 8 bases outside the gene matches. The length of the CDR3 is 15 residues. The germline gives CDR1 SNHLY, CDR2 FYNNEI.

The chain is built from TRBV30 and TRBJ1-3, with a weak D call TRBD1 (5 bases). V was clipped by 5 bases and J by 4 bases, with 9 bases between them. There are 12 residues in the CDR3. From germline, CDR1 is GTSNPN and CDR2 SVGIG (reference sequence). The CDR3 DNA reads as TGTGCCTGGCAGGGTTCAGGAAACACCATATATTTT. Translated: CAWQGSGNTIYF.

Notes on this clone: Other DNA sequences within the sample encode an identical CDR3. The chain recombines TRBV6-5 with TRBJ2-7, with TRBD1 identical over 8 bases. The CDR3 is made up of 15 amino acids. Trimming cost V 0 bases and J 4 bases; bases outside gene matches: 5. Germline V gives CDR1 MNHEY, CDR2 SVGAGI. In DNA form, the CDR3 reads TGTGCCAGCAGTTACTCTTCAGGGGGCCTGTACGAGCAGTACTTC. Translated: CASSYSSGGLYEQYF.

The chain employs TRBV28 and TRBJ1-6; no clear D. Deletions cut 3 bases from V and 8 bases from J, with 5 bases between. The CDR3 totals 12 residues. Germline V gene sequence: CDR1 MDHEN, CDR2 SYDVKM. In DNA, the CDR3 is TGTGCCAGCAGTTTGCAGGATTCACCCCTCCACTTT. Amino acid sequence: CASSLQDSPLHF.

The count of this clone is one. V and J are TRBV28 and TRBJ2-3; 12 bases map to TRBD2. CDR1 and CDR2 from the germline V gene are MDHEN and SYDVKM. With V trimmed by 1 base and J by 5 bases, 4 bases remained unmatched. This CDR3 is built from 16 residues. This chain's CDR3 is CASSLYLAGGRDTQYF. In DNA form, the CDR3 reads TGTGCCAGCAGTTTATACCTAGCGGGGGGGCGAGATACGCAGTATTTT.